Listed below are T cell receptor beta chains from one sample, sequenced in a study of cytomegalovirus exposure and HLA in healthy donors. Clones were sequenced by immunoSEQ multiplex PCR, and TCRdb holds only the in-frame ones, with some missing. This table lists fewer than 85,000 clones. What was sequenced was PBMCs. The source of these receptors is a man aged 45-60 years in good health and CMV-seropositive. CDR3s include the opening cysteine and the closing phenylalanine or tryptophan. The D gene is left open where the match is weak.

J gene: TRBJ2-1
V gene: TRBV10-3
D gene: .
CDR3 protein: CAIRRDPQNEQFF
CDR3 DNA: TGTGCCATCAGGCGGGACCCTCAGAATGAGCAGTTCTTC

J gene: TRBJ2-5
V gene: TRBV20-1
D gene: .
CDR3 protein: CSANPGETQYF
CDR3 DNA: TGCAGTGCTAATCCCGGGGAGACCCAGTACTTC

J gene: TRBJ1-1
V gene: TRBV5-6
D gene: .
CDR3 protein: CASSLRRGTEAFF
CDR3 DNA: TGTGCCAGCAGCTTAAGGAGGGGCACTGAAGCTTTCTTT

J gene: TRBJ2-5
V gene: TRBV14
D gene: TRBD2
CDR3 protein: CASSQERRLAGGQMETQYF
CDR3 DNA: TGTGCCAGCAGCCAAGAGAGGCGACTAGCGGGGGGGCAGATGGAGACCCAGTACTTC

J gene: TRBJ1-2
V gene: TRBV29-1
D gene: .
CDR3 protein: CSAGLIRGYTF
CDR3 DNA: TGCAGCGCTGGGCTAATTAGGGGCTACACCTTC

J gene: TRBJ1-1
V gene: TRBV7-2
D gene: .
CDR3 protein: CASSLGSGGLNTEAFF
CDR3 DNA: TGTGCCAGCAGCTTAGGGTCAGGTGGACTTAACACTGAAGCTTTCTTT

J gene: TRBJ1-1
V gene: TRBV5-4
D gene: TRBD1
CDR3 protein: CASSFVGTGVAEAFF
CDR3 DNA: TGTGCCAGCAGCTTTGTGGGGACAGGGGTCGCTGAAGCTTTCTTT

J gene: TRBJ2-1
V gene: TRBV18
D gene: .
CDR3 protein: CASSPGGVPRDNEQFF
CDR3 DNA: TGTGCCAGCTCACCCGGCGGGGTACCCAGGGACAATGAGCAGTTCTTC

J gene: TRBJ1-1
V gene: TRBV28
D gene: .
CDR3 protein: CASSLGMGTEAFF
CDR3 DNA: TGTGCCAGCAGTTTGGGGATGGGGACTGAAGCCTTCTTT

J gene: TRBJ2-6
V gene: TRBV5-5
D gene: .
CDR3 protein: CASSLQGSFSGANVLTF
CDR3 DNA: TGTGCCAGCAGCTTGCAGGGGTCATTCTCTGGGGCCAACGTCCTGACTTTC

J gene: TRBJ1-5
V gene: TRBV7-9
D gene: .
CDR3 protein: CASSPSGDQPQHF
CDR3 DNA: TGTGCCAGCAGCCCCTCCGGGGATCAGCCCCAGCATTTT

J gene: TRBJ1-2
V gene: TRBV4-1
D gene: .
CDR3 protein: CASSQAPSGPLYGYTF
CDR3 DNA: TGCGCCAGCAGCCAGGCCCCGTCAGGTCCTCTTTATGGCTACACCTTC

J gene: TRBJ1-3
V gene: TRBV29-1
D gene: .
CDR3 protein: CSVAVGNTIYF
CDR3 DNA: TGCAGCGTTGCCGTCGGAAACACCATATATTTT

J gene: TRBJ2-5
V gene: TRBV6-5
D gene: .
CDR3 protein: CASSYSGELYQETQYF
CDR3 DNA: TGTGCCAGCAGTTACTCCGGGGAACTGTACCAAGAGACCCAGTACTTC

J gene: TRBJ1-1
V gene: TRBV6-5
D gene: .
CDR3 protein: CASSTSPNTEAFF
CDR3 DNA: TGTGCCAGCAGTACATCCCCTAACACTGAAGCTTTCTTT

J gene: TRBJ1-4
V gene: TRBV5-1
D gene: .
CDR3 protein: CASSPEPGTNEKLFF
CDR3 DNA: TGCGCCAGCAGCCCCGAACCAGGGACTAATGAAAAACTGTTTTTT

J gene: TRBJ2-2
V gene: TRBV18
D gene: TRBD1
CDR3 protein: CASSPGLDRRLTGELFF
CDR3 DNA: TGTGCCAGCTCACCGGGTCTGGACAGGAGATTGACCGGGGAGCTGTTTTTT

J gene: TRBJ1-5
V gene: TRBV10-3
D gene: .
CDR3 protein: CAISESAGARDQPQHF
CDR3 DNA: TGTGCCATCAGTGAGTCGGCGGGGGCGAGAGATCAGCCCCAGCATTTT

J gene: TRBJ2-3
V gene: TRBV7-8
D gene: TRBD2
CDR3 protein: CASSLGTSEDTQYF
CDR3 DNA: TGTGCCAGCAGCTTAGGGACTAGCGAAGATACGCAGTATTTT

J gene: TRBJ1-2
V gene: TRBV5-6
D gene: .
CDR3 protein: CASSFRGTGGYTF
CDR3 DNA: TGTGCCAGCAGCTTCAGGGGTACAGGCGGCTACACCTTC

J gene: TRBJ2-3
V gene: TRBV9
D gene: .
CDR3 protein: CASSPLRETSGTQYF
CDR3 DNA: TGTGCCAGCAGCCCCCTAAGAGAGACCTCAGGTACGCAGTATTTT

J gene: TRBJ1-2
V gene: TRBV28
D gene: TRBD1
CDR3 protein: CASSRDRGVDGYTF
CDR3 DNA: TGTGCCAGCAGTCGGGACAGGGGAGTGGATGGCTACACCTTC

J gene: TRBJ2-3
V gene: TRBV19
D gene: .
CDR3 protein: CASGGKGRGKPDTQYF
CDR3 DNA: TGTGCCAGTGGAGGTAAAGGCAGGGGTAAACCAGATACGCAGTATTTT

J gene: TRBJ1-3
V gene: TRBV18
D gene: .
CDR3 protein: CASSEFYSGNTIYF
CDR3 DNA: TGTGCCAGCTCGGAGTTTTACTCTGGAAACACCATATATTTT

J gene: TRBJ2-3
V gene: TRBV5-1
D gene: .
CDR3 protein: CASSLRQGRTDTQYF
CDR3 DNA: TGCGCCAGCAGCTTGAGGCAGGGTAGGACAGATACGCAGTATTTT

J gene: TRBJ2-7
V gene: TRBV4-1
D gene: .
CDR3 protein: CASSRGGLAPLEQYF
CDR3 DNA: TGCGCCAGCAGCCGGGGGGGGCTAGCGCCCCTCGAGCAGTACTTC